One sample yielded the 28 T cell receptor beta chains listed below, sequenced in a study of T-cell reconstitution after alpha-beta-depleted transplantation in children. Library preparation (for TCRbeta) was performed with unique molecular identifiers. TCRdb reprocessed the PCR reads with MiXCR, giving one entry per CDR3 protein. Of roughly 100,000 distinct CDR3 sequences listed, roughly 8% are singletons. The sample here was PBMCs from the stem cell graft donor, taken from the stem cell graft. Receptors were obtained from a human donor who donated a stem cell graft to a child with congenital amegakaryocytic thrombocytopenia.

This rearrangement joins TRBV12-3 or TRBV12-4 to TRBJ1-1; D unclear. The CDR3 covers 11 residues. The V end lost 3 bases, the J end lost 5 bases, and 4 bases lay between the germline ends. CDR3 in amino acids: CASSFETEAFF. The CDR3, as DNA: TGTGCCAGCAGTTTCGAGACTGAAGCTTTCTTT.

This sequence joins TRBV30 and TRBJ2-5; the match to TRBD1 covers 7 bases. Looked up from germline, CDR1 is GTSNPN and CDR2 is SVGIG (reference sequence). The CDR3 runs to 16 residues. Germline trimming cut 2 bases from V and 3 bases from J; bases unmatched to any gene: 12. This chain's CDR3 is CAWSLETGSREETQYF. As DNA, the CDR3 is TGTGCCTGGAGTCTCGAGACAGGGAGCCGAGAAGAGACCCAGTACTTC.

The V and J genes are TRBV14 and TRBJ1-1, with D unresolved. The CDR3 has 15 amino acids. V shed 4 bases and J shed 4 bases, with 16 bases lying between them. CDR1 is SGHDN, CDR2 FVKESK, per germline. The CDR3 DNA sequence: TGTGCCAGCAGCCGAGAACGAGGGATTTTCACTGAAGCTTTCTTT. Its protein is CASSRERGIFTEAFF.

This clonotype has ten or more counts. J is TRBJ2-2 and V is TRBV20-1; 7 nucleotides match TRBD1. The CDR3 totals 13 residues. The J segment lost 2 bases and the V segment lost 8 bases, leaving 5 bases of the junction unmatched. Germline CDR1 and CDR2: DFQATT and SNEGSKA (reference sequence). CDR3 nucleotides: TGCAGTTCGGGACAGCAAAACACCGGGGAGCTGTTTTTT. Translated: CSSGQQNTGELFF.

In this sample, this clonotype turned up many times. The chain couples TRBV20-1 to TRBJ2-7; 12 bases line up with TRBD2. The CDR3 length is 16 residues. V dropped 3 bases and J dropped 0; count of bases not matched to a gene: 6. Germline lookup yields CDR1 DFQATT and CDR2 SNEGSKA (reference sequence). CDR3 loop: CSASLGLAGNSYEQYF. The CDR3 coding sequence is TGCAGTGCTAGCCTCGGACTAGCGGGAAACTCCTACGAGCAGTACTTC.

This chain connects TRBV7-2 to TRBJ1-1; D is uncertain. Germline values: CDR1 SGHTA, CDR2 FQGNSA. This CDR3 contains 13 residues. Trimming left V 2 bases short and J 6 bases short, with 10 bases between. The CDR3 DNA reads as TGTGCCAGCAGCTTATCGGGTGGGCCTGAAGCTTTCTTT. It yields the protein CASSLSGGPEAFF. The full variable domain, completed using reference TRBV7-2 and TRBJ1-1, is GAGVSQSPSNKVTEKGKDVELRCDPISGHTALYWYRQSLGQGLEFLIYFQGNSAPDKSGLPSDRFSAERTGGSVSTLTIQRTQQEDSAVYLCASSLSGGPEAFFGQGTRLTVV.

The chain's CDR3 is CASSSLAGGPTDTQYF. The DNA of the CDR3 is TGTGCCAGCAGCTCCCTAGCGGGAGGGCCCACAGATACGCAGTATTTT. The chain carries TRBV13 and TRBJ2-3, with TRBD2 matching over 12 bases. The germline V gene encodes CDR1 PRHDT and CDR2 FYEKMQ (reference sequence). J was trimmed by 2 bases and V by 4 bases; bases with no gene match: 4. This CDR3 is built from 16 residues.

This chain uses TRBV12-3 or TRBV12-4 with TRBJ1-2, with D tentatively TRBD1 (5 bases). With 6 bases removed from V and 0 bases from J, the gap between germline ends came to 17 bases. This CDR3 contains 16 residues. DNA of the CDR3: TGTGCCAGCAGCCCGTACCAGGGACTGACTAACTATGGCTACACCTTC. The encoded protein is CASSPYQGLTNYGYTF.

This clonotype was picked up many times. This rearrangement joins TRBV4-1 to TRBJ2-7; D possibly corresponds to TRBD2 (5 bases). The CDR3 is 14 residues long. CDR1 MGHRA and CDR2 YSYEKL come from the germline V gene. V was shortened by 4 bases and J by 2 bases, with 12 bases between the two germline ends. This chain's CDR3 is CASSPRTDPYEQYF. The CDR3 DNA sequence: TGCGCCAGCAGCCCACGGACTGATCCCTACGAGCAGTACTTC.

This clonotype has ten or more counts. The rearrangement links TRBV9 to TRBJ2-5; perhaps TRBD1 as D (7 bases). CDR3 size: 14 residues. Germline CDR1 is SGDLS and CDR2 is YYNGEE. V shed 4 bases and J shed 4 bases, with 14 bases lying between them. The CDR3 protein is CASSQTGRGETQYF. In nucleotides, the CDR3 is TGTGCCAGCAGCCAGACAGGGCGGGGAGAGACCCAGTACTTC.

This clonotype was detected ten times or more. The V and J genes are TRBV7-3 and TRBJ2-3, with D perhaps assigned TRBD1 or TRBD2 (5 bases each). V was clipped by 5 bases and J by 6 bases, with 18 bases between them. The CDR3 is 15 amino acids. Germline loops: CDR1 SGHTA, CDR2 FQGTGA. CDR3: CASSLLGTLTDTQYF. The CDR3 DNA follows: TGTGCCAGCAGCCTATTGGGGACCCTCACTGATACGCAGTATTTT.

This clonotype was detected many times. The chain couples TRBV13 to TRBJ1-1; D gene ambiguous. The CDR3 covers 13 residues. From germline, CDR1 is PRHDT and CDR2 FYEKMQ (reference sequence). Trimming left V 3 bases short and J 1 base short, with 6 bases between. CDR3: CASSFGRNTEAFF. CDR3 coding DNA: TGTGCCAGCAGCTTTGGGAGGAACACTGAAGCTTTCTTT.

This clonotype came up many times. This rearrangement joins TRBV20-1 to TRBJ2-1; TRBD2 matches 13 bases. The V and J ends lost 6 bases and 4 bases, in that order; junction bases with no gene match: 6. Germline CDR1 reads DFQATT; CDR2 reads SNEGSKA (reference sequence). This CDR3 spans 15 amino acids. CDR3 amino acids: CSAVLAGGRYNEQFF. In DNA, the CDR3 is TGCAGTGCGGTACTAGCGGGGGGGCGGTACAATGAGCAGTTCTTC.

This clonotype was seen ten or more times. The J gene is TRBJ2-3, the V gene TRBV7-9; D gene ambiguous. Per germline, CDR1 SEHNR and CDR2 FQNEAQ (reference sequence). The CDR3 runs to 13 residues. V lost 3 bases and J 2 bases, leaving 6 bases between the germline ends. The CDR3: CASSLAATDTQYF. The CDR3 region has the DNA TGTGCCAGCAGCTTGGCCGCCACAGATACGCAGTATTTT.

The table lists this clonotype with a few counts. The rearrangement uses TRBV7-6 and TRBJ2-5, with 9 bases matching TRBD2. Germline V gene data show CDR1 as SGHVS and CDR2 as FNYEAQ. The CDR3 runs 16 residues. V gave up 5 bases and J gave up 5 bases; unmatched junction bases: 12. CDR3 sequence: CASSPVGGRAEETQYF. The CDR3 region has the DNA TGTGCCAGCAGCCCAGTGGGCGGGAGGGCCGAGGAGACCCAGTACTTC. The whole variable domain, filled in from reference TRBV7-6 and TRBJ2-5, reads GAGVSQSPRYKVTKRGQDVALRCDPISGHVSLYWYRQALGQGPEFLTYFNYEAQQDKSGLPNDRFSAERPEGSISTLTIQRTEQRDSAMYRCASSPVGGRAEETQYFGPGTRLLVL.

The chain has TRBV6-4 and TRBJ2-1; the match to TRBD2 covers 13 bases. This CDR3 spans 15 amino acids. Germline V gene sequence: CDR1 MRHNA, CDR2 SNTAGT. V shed 2 bases and J 6 bases; nucleotides not matched to a gene: 1. The CDR3 bases are TGTGCCAGCAGTGACACTAGCGGGGGGGCCAATGAGCAGTTCTTC. This translates into CASSDTSGGANEQFF.

J is TRBJ1-1 and V is TRBV5-1, with D possibly being TRBD1 (5 bases). Germline assignment: CDR1 SGHRS and CDR2 YFSETQ. Trimming pared 0 bases from V and 4 bases from J, leaving 10 bases between. This CDR3 comprises 14 residues. The CDR3 spells CASSLGPGGTEAFF. In nucleotides, the CDR3 is TGCGCCAGCAGCTTGGGTCCGGGGGGCACTGAAGCTTTCTTT.

This clonotype was detected many times. As DNA, the CDR3 is TGTGCCAGCAGCTTGGGCAGAACGAACACTGAAGCTTTCTTT. Translation gives CASSLGRTNTEAFF. V usage is TRBV5-6 and J usage is TRBJ1-1; D uncertain. The CDR3 sequence is 14 residues long. V dropped 0 bases and J dropped 1 base, with 7 bases sitting between them. Germline V gene sequence: CDR1 SGHDT, CDR2 YYEEEE.

There are many counts of this clonotype. The chain uses TRBV7-6 and TRBJ2-1, with D tentatively TRBD1 (5 bases). Germline V gene data show CDR1 as SGHVS and CDR2 as FNYEAQ. V was pared by 5 bases and J by 12 bases, with 23 bases between. CDR3 size: 15 residues. This CDR3 is CASSRLSHNDRGQFF. In DNA form, the CDR3 reads TGTGCCAGCAGCCGTCTTTCTCATAATGATAGGGGGCAGTTCTTC.

This clonotype came up many times. V is TRBV12-3 or TRBV12-4 and J is TRBJ2-7; D may be TRBD2 (6 bases). The CDR3 has 14 residues. V was pared by 4 bases and J by 2 bases, with 12 bases between. The chain's CDR3 is CASSWRAPAYEQYF. The CDR3 nucleotides read TGTGCCAGCAGTTGGAGGGCCCCCGCCTACGAGCAGTACTTC.

This clonotype has a count of ten or more. This chain uses TRBV11-2 with TRBJ2-7; tentatively, D is TRBD1 (5 bases). CDR3 length: 14 residues. Germline-derived CDR1 and CDR2 are SGHAT and FQNNGV. Trimming took off 6 bases at V and 2 bases at J, with 14 bases between the two ends. The CDR3 here is CASSRQPQAYEQYF. The DNA of the CDR3 is TGTGCCAGCAGTCGACAGCCTCAAGCCTACGAGCAGTACTTC.

This clonotype was observed many times. This sequence joins TRBV5-6 and TRBJ2-5; no firm D call. This CDR3 contains 12 residues. Between the trimmed V and J ends, which lost 5 bases and 5 bases, there was a span of 10 bases. Germline CDR1 and CDR2: SGHDT and YYEEEE. CDR3 loop: CASRWDSETQYF. The DNA for the CDR3 is TGTGCCAGCAGATGGGATAGTGAGACCCAGTACTTC.

This clonotype was recorded at least ten times. The V and J genes are TRBV29-1 and TRBJ1-2; no reliable D call. Germline CDR1 and CDR2: SQVTM and ANQGSEA. The CDR3 covers 12 residues. Trimming took 5 bases from V and 8 from J, leaving 15 bases between them. CDR3 in DNA: TGCAGCGTTTCCCTCCTGACCCGGGGCTACACCTTC. Residues: CSVSLLTRGYTF.

This clonotype was recorded many times. CDR3 in DNA: TGTGCCAGCAGCCTAAATGCAGGGGAGCTGTTTTTT. Its protein product is CASSLNAGELFF. J is TRBJ2-2 and V is TRBV7-2; D is unclear. The CDR3 spans 12 residues. Trimming cost V 5 bases and J 8 bases, with 9 bases left between them. Looked up from germline, CDR1 is SGHTA and CDR2 is FQGNSA.

This clonotype appeared many times. V is TRBV10-3 and J is TRBJ1-4; D unresolved. Per the germline V gene, CDR1 is ENHRY and CDR2 is SYGVKD. V lost 11 bases and J 7 bases, leaving 20 bases between the germline ends. This CDR3 has 14 amino acids. For the CDR3, the DNA is TGTGCCGCCTGCGGGTCGGGAGGAAGTGAAAAACTGTTTTTT. Translated, it gives CAACGSGGSEKLFF.

This clonotype was found many times. The chain uses TRBV29-1 and TRBJ2-3; a weak D match, TRBD2 (6 bases). V lost 3 bases and J lost 4, with 20 bases in between. Germline V gene lookup returns CDR1 SQVTM and CDR2 ANQGSEA. The CDR3 runs 16 residues. CDR3 sequence reads: CSVDQGLKVGADTQYF. The CDR3 DNA sequence: TGCAGCGTTGACCAGGGACTTAAGGTCGGGGCAGATACGCAGTATTTT.

This clonotype has at least ten counts. The chain couples TRBV5-1 to TRBJ2-6; TRBD1 is a possible D gene (6 bases). In germline, CDR1 is SGHRS, CDR2 YFSETQ. V was trimmed by 4 bases and J by 0 bases, leaving 8 bases between them. The CDR3 totals 15 residues. CDR3 loop: CASSQGSSGANVLTF. For the CDR3, the DNA is TGCGCCAGCAGCCAGGGGAGCTCTGGGGCCAACGTCCTGACTTTC.

In this sample, this clonotype turned up many times. The chain links TRBV10-3 to TRBJ2-1; 9 positions match TRBD1. CDR1 and CDR2 from the germline V gene are ENHRY and SYGVKD. With 4 bases clipped from V and 3 bases from J, the junction kept 7 bases outside the gene matches. The CDR3 totals 16 residues. The CDR3 DNA sequence: TGTGCCATCAGTGGAAGGACAGGGGTGGACTACAATGAGCAGTTCTTC. As protein: CAISGRTGVDYNEQFF.